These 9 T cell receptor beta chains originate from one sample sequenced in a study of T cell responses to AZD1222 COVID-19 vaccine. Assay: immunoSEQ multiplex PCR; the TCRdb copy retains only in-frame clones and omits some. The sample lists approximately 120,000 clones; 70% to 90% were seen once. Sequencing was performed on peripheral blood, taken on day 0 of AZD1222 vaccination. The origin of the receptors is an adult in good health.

The CDR3 here is CASSNRESVEQYF. DNA of the CDR3: TGTGCCAGCAGCAACCGGGAATCCGTCGAGCAGTACTTC. The rearrangement uses TRBV4-2 and TRBJ2-7, with a weak D call TRBD2 (5 bases). The germline V and J ends were trimmed by 5 bases and 6 bases, with 14 bases remaining between them. Germline V lookup: CDR1 LGHNA, CDR2 YNFKEQ. The CDR3 consists of 13 residues.

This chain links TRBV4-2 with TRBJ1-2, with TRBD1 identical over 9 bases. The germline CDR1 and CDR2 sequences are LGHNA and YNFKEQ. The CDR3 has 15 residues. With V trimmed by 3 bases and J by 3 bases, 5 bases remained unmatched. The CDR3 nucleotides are TGTGCCAGCAGCCAGGGACAGGGATTTGACTATGGCTACACCTTC. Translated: CASSQGQGFDYGYTF.

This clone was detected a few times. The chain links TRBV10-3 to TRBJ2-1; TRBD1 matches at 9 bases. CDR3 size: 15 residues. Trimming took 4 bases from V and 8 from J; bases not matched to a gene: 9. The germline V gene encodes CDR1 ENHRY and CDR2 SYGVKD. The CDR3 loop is CAISGAGTGNHEQFF. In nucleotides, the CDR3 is TGTGCCATCAGTGGGGCCGGGACAGGGAACCATGAGCAGTTCTTC.

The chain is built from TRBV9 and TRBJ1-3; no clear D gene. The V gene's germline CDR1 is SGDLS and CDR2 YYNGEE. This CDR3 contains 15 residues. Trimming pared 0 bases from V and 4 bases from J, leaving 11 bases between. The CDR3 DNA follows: TGTGCCAGCAGCGTAGATTTGTCGTTCGGAAACACCATATATTTT. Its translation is CASSVDLSFGNTIYF. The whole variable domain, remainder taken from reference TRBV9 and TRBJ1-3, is DSGVTQTPKHLITATGQRVTLRCSPRSGDLSVYWYQQSLDQGLQFLIQYYNGEERAKGNILERFSAQQFPDLHSELNLSSLELGDSALYFCASSVDLSFGNTIYFGEGSWLTVV.

The CDR3 DNA is TGTGCCAGCAGCGGGGACCTCCGAGGGGAAAAACTGTTTTTT. This encodes CASSGDLRGEKLFF. The chain has TRBV9 and TRBJ1-4, with D possibly TRBD1 on 5 matching bases. The ends were cut back, 3 bases at V and 8 bases at J, with 14 bases in the middle. Looked up from germline, CDR1 is SGDLS and CDR2 is YYNGEE. The CDR3 sequence is 14 residues long. Filled out from reference TRBV9 and TRBJ1-4, the complete variable domain reads DSGVTQTPKHLITATGQRVTLRCSPRSGDLSVYWYQQSLDQGLQFLIQYYNGEERAKGNILERFSAQQFPDLHSELNLSSLELGDSALYFCASSGDLRGEKLFFGSGTQLSVL.

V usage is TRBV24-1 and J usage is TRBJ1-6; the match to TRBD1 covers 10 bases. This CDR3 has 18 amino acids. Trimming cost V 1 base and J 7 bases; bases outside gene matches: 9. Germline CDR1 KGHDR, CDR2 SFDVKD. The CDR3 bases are TGTGCCACCAGTGATTTCCGTAGACAGGGGGCGAGGAATTCACCCCTCCACTTT. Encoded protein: CATSDFRRQGARNSPLHF.

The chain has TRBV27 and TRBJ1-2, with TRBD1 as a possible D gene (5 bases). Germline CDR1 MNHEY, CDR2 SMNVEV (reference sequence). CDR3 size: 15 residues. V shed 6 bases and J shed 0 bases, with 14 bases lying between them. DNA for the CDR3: TGTGCCAGCAGCCCCGGGGGGGACTCTAACTATGGCTACACCTTC. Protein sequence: CASSPGGDSNYGYTF.

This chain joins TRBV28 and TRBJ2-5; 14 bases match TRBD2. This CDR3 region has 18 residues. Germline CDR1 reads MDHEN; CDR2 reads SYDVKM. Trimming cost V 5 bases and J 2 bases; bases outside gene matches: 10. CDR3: CASSPQGTSGRRQETQYF. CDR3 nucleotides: TGTGCCAGCAGTCCCCAGGGGACTAGCGGGAGAAGGCAAGAGACCCAGTACTTC.

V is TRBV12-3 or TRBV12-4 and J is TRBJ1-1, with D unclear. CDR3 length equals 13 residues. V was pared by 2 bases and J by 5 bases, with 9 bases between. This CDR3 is CASSLSLGTEAFF. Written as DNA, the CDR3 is TGTGCCAGCAGTTTATCGCTGGGAACTGAAGCTTTCTTT.